The 22 T cell receptor beta chains in this list originate from one sample, sequenced in a study of Graves' ophthalmopathy and Graves' hyperthyroidism. RNA transcripts were the template, and TCR beta CDR3 regions were amplified from them. RT-PCR in the first round used HTBI primers; a second-round multiplex PCR followed. TCRdb called the multiplex PCR reads again in MiXCR, with one record for every CDR3 protein. The repertoire holds about 370,000 distinct CDR3 sequences, with about a sixth as singletons. The sample comprised peripheral blood. The source is an adult woman with stable Graves' hyperthyroidism.

The gene calls are TRBV6-1 and TRBJ1-2, with D uncertain. Trimming removed 0 bases at V and 4 bases at J, with 3 bases between. CDR1 is MNHNS and CDR2 is SASEGT in the germline V gene. The CDR3 runs 12 residues. DNA for the CDR3: TGTGCCAGCAGTGAAGCTAGCTATGGCTACACCTTC. This gives the protein CASSEASYGYTF.

The chain combines TRBV6-1 with TRBJ2-2, with 12 bases that match TRBD2. There are 16 residues in the CDR3. Germline lookup yields CDR1 MNHNS and CDR2 SASEGT. Trimming took 7 bases from V and 1 from J; bases not matched to a gene: 4. This CDR3 reads CASIRTSGMNTGELFF. CDR3 coding DNA: TGTGCCAGCATCCGGACTAGCGGGATGAACACCGGGGAGCTGTTTTTT.

To note about this clonotype: A much more abundant neighbour one base away suggests this may be a read error. The V call is TRBV19, the J call TRBJ1-5; D remains ambiguous. V was shortened by 4 bases and J by 12 bases, with 16 bases between the two germline ends. The CDR3 extends over 13 amino acids. Germline V gene data show CDR1 as LNHDA and CDR2 as SQIVND (reference sequence). The CDR3 reads CASSTSWDAGQHF. The CDR3 DNA is TGTGCCAGTAGTACCAGCTGGGATGCAGGCCAGCATTTT.

With respect to this clonotype: The junction differs from germline at one of its ends, possibly a read error. The rearrangement links TRBV6-8 to TRBJ2-7, with D unresolved. Per germline, CDR1 MNHGY and CDR2 SAAAGT. This CDR3 region has 10 residues. The CDR3, as DNA: TGTGCCATCAGCGCGTACGATCAGTACTTC. As protein: CAISAYDQYF.

This clonotype was seen many times. The V call is TRBV30, the J call TRBJ2-5; 8 nucleotides agree with TRBD2. The trim removed 7 bases at V and 1 base at J, leaving 11 bases unmatched. The CDR3 covers 15 residues. Germline loops: CDR1 GTSNPN, CDR2 SVGIG (reference sequence). The CDR3 region is CASGGGGSSQETQYF. The CDR3 coding sequence is TGTGCCTCCGGGGGGGGCGGGAGCTCCCAAGAGACCCAGTACTTC.

This clonotype was detected ten times or more. The rearrangement links TRBV3-1 to TRBJ1-2; D remains ambiguous. V was pared by 1 base and J by 4 bases, with 7 bases between. The CDR3 loop spans 13 amino acids. Per germline, CDR1 LGHDT and CDR2 YNNKEL (reference sequence). The CDR3 protein is CASSQANFYGYTF. CDR3 bases: TGTGCCAGCAGCCAAGCAAACTTCTATGGCTACACCTTC.

This clonotype has a count of ten or more. V usage is TRBV25-1 and J usage is TRBJ1-2; D is undetermined. CDR3 size: 13 residues. V lost 4 bases, J lost 7 bases, and 13 bases lay in between. Germline CDR1 is MGHDK and CDR2 is SYGVNS. The CDR3 DNA reads as TGTGCCAGCAGTGGCCATCGGAACGGTGGCTACACCTTC. Translating gives CASSGHRNGGYTF.

In its sample, this clonotype was seen once. The chain couples TRBV6-5 to TRBJ1-6, with D possibly being TRBD1 (5 bases). CDR1 is MNHEY, CDR2 SVGAGI, per germline. V was shortened by 2 bases and J by 10 bases, with 18 bases between the two germline ends. There are 16 residues in the CDR3. The CDR3 nucleotides read TGTGCCAGCAGTTACACGAGACCAACCGGGGGGTCACCCCTCCACTTT. Encoded protein: CASSYTRPTGGSPLHF.

This clonotype was seen at least ten times. The chain recombines TRBV6-5 with TRBJ2-7; maybe TRBD2 (5 bases). V was shortened by 2 bases and J by 5 bases, with 13 bases between the two germline ends. The CDR3 is 14 amino acids. CDR1 is MNHEY, CDR2 SVGAGI, per germline. For the CDR3, the DNA is TGTGCCAGCAGTTACGAGGGTTCCCGCAACGAGCAGTACTTC. Translating gives CASSYEGSRNEQYF.

This clonotype came up once. J is TRBJ2-7 and V is TRBV7-9, with TRBD1 matching 7 bases. The junction had 11 bases not matched to a gene; V was cut back by 4 bases and J by 5 bases. Looked up from germline, CDR1 is SEHNR and CDR2 is FQNEAQ (reference sequence). This CDR3 is built from 15 residues. The chain's CDR3 is CASSSNRDSKNEQYF. CDR3 coding DNA: TGTGCCAGCAGCTCGAACCGGGACAGTAAGAACGAGCAGTACTTC.

Many counts were recorded for this clonotype. The CDR3 DNA follows: TGTGCCAGCAGCCCTAGTGGGAAGGCGCAGCCCCAGCATTTT. Amino acids: CASSPSGKAQPQHF. This sequence joins TRBV12-3 or TRBV12-4 and TRBJ1-5, with D unresolved. This CDR3 comprises 14 residues. Between the trimmed V and J ends, which lost 6 bases and 7 bases, there was a span of 16 bases.

About this clonotype: A single base separates this from a much larger clone, so it may be a read error. This chain uses TRBV20-1 with TRBJ2-5; 9 bases line up with TRBD1. The CDR3 has 13 residues. Germline V CDR1 and CDR2: DFQATT, SNEGSKA (reference sequence). The chain's CDR3 is CSATTGGAESQYF. In nucleotides, the CDR3 is TGCAGTGCTACAACAGGGGGCGCAGAGAGCCAGTACTTC.

On this clonotype: One junction end does not reproduce the germline sequence, and a read error may be involved. The J gene is TRBJ2-2, the V gene TRBV18; possibly TRBD2 for D (5 bases). Germline V gene lookup returns CDR1 KGHSH and CDR2 LQKENI. This CDR3 is 14 amino acids long. The CDR3 DNA reads TGTGCCAGCTCACCTGTGGGGAACACCGGGGAGCTGTGTTTT. Its protein is CASSPVGNTGELCF.

This clonotype came up many times. The chain has TRBV12-3 or TRBV12-4 and TRBJ1-2, with 10 bases identical to TRBD1. V shed 5 bases, J shed 4 bases, and the junction held 13 bases outside the gene matches. This CDR3 has 17 amino acids. CDR3 sequence: CASSQTGTGVRGYGYTF. CDR3 bases: TGTGCCAGCAGTCAGACCGGGACAGGGGTTCGGGGCTATGGCTACACCTTC.

This clonotype occurred many times. The V gene is TRBV20-1, the J gene TRBJ2-5; 7 positions match TRBD1. The CDR3 loop spans 13 amino acids. Germline V gene sequence: CDR1 DFQATT, CDR2 SNEGSKA (reference sequence). Unmatched junction bases numbered 4, after V lost 6 bases and J lost 0 bases. CDR3 protein: CSAADRDQETQYF. The CDR3 coding sequence is TGCAGTGCCGCCGACAGGGACCAAGAGACCCAGTACTTC.

The chain recombines TRBV12-3 or TRBV12-4 with TRBJ2-2, with 8 bases matching TRBD1. The CDR3 is 19 residues long. With V trimmed by 2 bases and J by 1 base, 12 bases remained unmatched. The DNA of the CDR3 is TGTGCCAGCAGTTTATTTCTAGCAGGGGGCTTGATGAACACCGGGGAGCTGTTTTTT. It yields the protein CASSLFLAGGLMNTGELFF.

This clonotype was recorded many times. The rearrangement joins TRBV7-2 to TRBJ2-7; 8 nucleotides agree with TRBD2. The CDR3 is 16 amino acids. V was clipped by 5 bases and J by 2 bases; unmatched bases: 11. Germline V gene data show CDR1 as SGHTA and CDR2 as FQGNSA. The CDR3 here is CASSKKWTSFPYEQYF. The CDR3 region has the DNA TGTGCCAGCAGCAAAAAGTGGACTAGCTTTCCCTACGAGCAGTACTTC.

This clonotype was detected ten times or more. The chain uses TRBV10-3 and TRBJ1-3; D remains ambiguous. CDR1 and CDR2 from the germline V gene are ENHRY and SYGVKD. Trimming stripped 1 base from V and 0 bases from J, with 10 bases between. The CDR3 is made up of 16 amino acids. This chain's CDR3 is CAISELWESSGNTIYF. CDR3 sequence (DNA): TGTGCCATCAGTGAGTTATGGGAGAGCTCTGGAAACACCATATATTTT.

This clonotype appeared many times. CDR3 nucleotides: TGTGCCATCAGTGAAAGAGACTCTGGAAACACCATATATTTT. Protein sequence: CAISERDSGNTIYF. The chain combines TRBV10-3 with TRBJ1-3; D gene uncertain. Trimming removed 3 bases at V and 0 bases at J, with 6 bases between. CDR3 length equals 14 residues. Germline V gene data show CDR1 as ENHRY and CDR2 as SYGVKD.

This clonotype was observed at least ten times. The V gene is TRBV5-6, the J gene TRBJ2-7; 7 bases match TRBD2. The CDR3 contains 13 residues. V trimming: 3 bases; J trimming: 5 bases; junction bases outside the gene matches: 5. The germline V gene encodes CDR1 SGHDT and CDR2 YYEEEE. CDR3 DNA sequence: TGTGCCAGCAGCTCCCGGGGGGTGAACGAGCAGTACTTC. Amino acids: CASSSRGVNEQYF.

This clonotype has a count of ten or more. The chain has TRBV6-1 and TRBJ2-7; D is tentatively TRBD1 or TRBD2 (7 bases each). Germline values: CDR1 MNHNS, CDR2 SASEGT. V was trimmed by 5 bases and J by 2 bases, leaving 16 bases between them. The CDR3 loop spans 15 amino acids. This CDR3 reads CASSPGGGGPYEQYF. In nucleotides, the CDR3 is TGTGCCAGCAGTCCAGGGGGAGGGGGCCCCTACGAGCAGTACTTC.

This clonotype was seen ten or more times. The J gene is TRBJ1-1, the V gene TRBV4-1, with unresolved D. Germline V gene lookup returns CDR1 MGHRA and CDR2 YSYEKL. CDR3 length equals 13 residues. Trimming took off 4 bases at V and 5 bases at J, with 11 bases between the two ends. The CDR3 here is CASSLQVWTEAFF. The CDR3 DNA reads as TGCGCCAGCAGCCTCCAAGTTTGGACTGAAGCTTTCTTT.